The 22 T cell receptor beta chains reported below all come from one sample, sequenced in a study of OX40 agonist ivuxolimab in advanced cancers. Libraries were made using the immunoSEQ multiplex PCR assay. What TCRdb holds here is the immuneACCESS table cut down to in-frame rearrangements. Part of the clones is not present; checked against another copy, under half of the missing clones reflect an unresolved V gene, and the others are unexplained. For this sample there are around 98,000 clones; around 88% appear just once. Of the sample, 0.45% to 0.55% falls within the top ten clones. The specimen was CD4+ or CD8+ T cells sorted from blood, collected in a trial of the OX40 agonist ivuxolimab. These TCRs come from an adult with an advanced solid tumor such as melanoma, head and neck, liver or kidney cancer.

This chain links TRBV29-1 with TRBJ2-1; D is perhaps TRBD1 (6 bases). Between the trimmed V and J ends, which lost 8 bases and 2 bases, there was a span of 13 bases. There are 13 residues in the CDR3. The germline V gene has CDR1 SQVTM and CDR2 ANQGSEA. The CDR3 protein is CSHFGDTYNEQFF. The CDR3 DNA follows: TGCAGCCACTTCGGGGACACCTACAATGAGCAGTTCTTC.

The genes are TRBV7-9 and TRBJ1-1; no clear D gene. There are 13 residues in the CDR3. Germline V gene lookup returns CDR1 SEHNR and CDR2 FQNEAQ (reference sequence). The ends were cut back, 8 bases at V and 1 base at J, with 11 bases in the middle. CDR3 sequence (DNA): TGTGCCAGCGACCCGTCGGGGAACACTGAAGCTTTCTTT. This translates into CASDPSGNTEAFF.

The chain carries TRBV5-1 and TRBJ1-2, with 8 nucleotides matching TRBD1. The CDR3 loop spans 14 amino acids. V trimming: 2 bases; J trimming: 4 bases; junction bases outside the gene matches: 4. Germline V gives CDR1 SGHRS, CDR2 YFSETQ. CDR3: CASSFGRGPYGYTF. Here the CDR3 DNA reads TGCGCCAGCAGCTTTGGCAGGGGGCCCTATGGCTACACCTTC.

The V and J genes are TRBV11-2 and TRBJ2-7, with 10 bases identical to TRBD1. This CDR3 comprises 14 residues. V dropped 5 bases and J dropped 4; count of bases not matched to a gene: 5. Germline CDR1 and CDR2: SGHAT and FQNNGV. CDR3 nucleotides: TGTGCCAGCAGCAGGGGACAGGGGCCATACGAGCAGTACTTC. It is translated as CASSRGQGPYEQYF.

The J gene is TRBJ2-7, the V gene TRBV5-1; a possible D gene is TRBD1 (6 bases). The germline gives CDR1 SGHRS, CDR2 YFSETQ. Trimming took off 4 bases at V and 0 bases at J, with 11 bases between the two ends. This CDR3 comprises 14 residues. Here the CDR3 DNA reads TGCGCCAGCAGCCCCCAGGGGAGCTCCTACGAGCAGTACTTC. It codes for CASSPQGSSYEQYF.

The CDR3 loop reads CATSSLGGNTEAFF. CDR3 in DNA: TGTGCCACTTCATCACTTGGCGGGAACACTGAAGCTTTCTTT. V gene TRBV2 combines with J gene TRBJ1-1, with D unclear. Germline CDR1 is SNHLY and CDR2 is FYNNEI. Trimming took 10 bases from V and 1 from J, leaving 16 bases between them. The CDR3 length is 14 residues.

J is TRBJ1-1 and V is TRBV11-2; 9 nucleotides agree with TRBD1. V shed 6 bases and J 5 bases; nucleotides not matched to a gene: 10. Germline CDR1 SGHAT, CDR2 FQNNGV. The CDR3 is 15 amino acids. The CDR3 here is CASREPGQGMTEAFF. The CDR3 DNA sequence: TGTGCCAGCAGGGAGCCGGGACAGGGTATGACTGAAGCTTTCTTT.

In DNA, the CDR3 is TGTGCCAGCAGCAACCGCCCCAGCTACGAGCAGTACTTC. Protein product: CASSNRPSYEQYF. The V and J genes are TRBV11-3 and TRBJ2-7, with D unresolved. The V gene lost 5 bases and the J gene lost 3 bases, with 11 bases spanning the gap. This CDR3 region has 13 residues. CDR1 and CDR2 (germline): SGHNT, YENEEA. The complete variable domain, with remaining parts taken from reference TRBV11-3 and TRBJ2-7, reads EAGVVQSPRYKIIEKKQPVAFWCNPISGHNTLYWYLQNLGQGPELLIRYENEEAVDDSQLPKDRFSAERLKGVDSTLKIQPAELGDSAVYLCASSNRPSYEQYFGPGTRLTVT.

CDR3 in DNA: TGTGCCAGCAGCTTAGGGGGTTTCGGAGGCTACACCTTC. Encoded protein: CASSLGGFGGYTF. This sequence joins TRBV5-4 and TRBJ1-2; D is perhaps TRBD1 (6 bases). Germline V gene data show CDR1 as SGHNT and CDR2 as YYREEE (reference sequence). The CDR3 covers 13 residues. V was cut by 2 bases and J by 8 bases, with 13 bases left in between.

This clone was counted a single time. V and J are TRBV29-1 and TRBJ2-5, with TRBD2 identical over 10 bases. The CDR3 is 14 amino acids. The junction had 4 bases not matched to a gene; V was cut back by 4 bases and J by 2 bases. Germline values: CDR1 SQVTM, CDR2 ANQGSEA. This CDR3 reads CSVAAGLAQETQYF. In DNA form, the CDR3 reads TGCAGCGTTGCTGCGGGACTAGCGCAAGAGACCCAGTACTTC.

On this clone itself: In this CDR3 the conserved last residue, phenylalanine or tryptophan, is missing, so a read error is likely. This chain joins TRBV7-2 and TRBJ1-6; D is ambiguous. Germline CDR1 SGHTA, CDR2 FQGNSA. V was cut by 5 bases and J by 4 bases, with 12 bases left in between. The CDR3 consists of 15 residues. This CDR3 is CASSPGAWYNSPLHL. The DNA of the CDR3 is TGTGCCAGCAGCCCGGGCGCATGGTATAATTCACCCCTCCACCTT.

The chain recombines TRBV29-1 with TRBJ2-3, with unresolved D. In germline, CDR1 is SQVTM, CDR2 ANQGSEA. Trimming removed 6 bases at V and 0 bases at J, with 7 bases between. This CDR3 is 12 amino acids long. CDR3 nucleotide sequence: TGCAGCGTACGTGGAAGCACAGATACGCAGTATTTT. Its translation: CSVRGSTDTQYF.

This rearrangement joins TRBV5-1 to TRBJ1-2; the D is unclear. The CDR3 is made up of 13 amino acids. V was pared by 4 bases and J by 7 bases, with 14 bases between. CDR1 and CDR2 (germline): SGHRS, YFSETQ. The CDR3 nucleotides are TGCGCCAGCAGCGGCGACATCGCCGGTGGCTACACCTTC. Protein: CASSGDIAGGYTF.

The chain is built from TRBV9 and TRBJ1-2, with no clear D. This CDR3 is built from 15 residues. V dropped 4 bases and J dropped 2 bases, with 15 bases sitting between them. Germline CDR1 and CDR2: SGDLS and YYNGEE. The CDR3 nucleotides read TGTGCCAGCAGCCCCCTTTGGCAGTCAAACTATGGCTACACCTTC. This sequence encodes CASSPLWQSNYGYTF.

This clone has just a few counts. The V call is TRBV7-2, the J call TRBJ2-3, with D uncertain. Per germline, CDR1 SGHTA and CDR2 FQGNSA. Trimming pared 5 bases from V and 6 bases from J, leaving 15 bases between. The CDR3 spans 14 residues. The CDR3 DNA reads as TGTGCCAGCAGCGCGAGCTTAAGTGGGGATACGCAGTATTTT. Translating it yields CASSASLSGDTQYF.

This chain joins TRBV6-5 and TRBJ2-3; D is perhaps TRBD1 or TRBD2 (5 bases each). The CDR3 runs to 15 residues. Deletions cut 5 bases from V and 2 bases from J, with 14 bases between. Germline V lookup: CDR1 MNHEY, CDR2 SVGAGI. The CDR3 loop reads CASSTGTANTDTQYF. CDR3 nucleotides: TGTGCCAGCAGTACCGGGACGGCGAACACAGATACGCAGTATTTT.

The V and J genes are TRBV6-5 and TRBJ2-1; possibly TRBD1 for D (6 bases). Per germline, CDR1 MNHEY and CDR2 SVGAGI. CDR3 length: 15 amino acids. The V end was cut by 7 bases, the J end by 0 bases, with 13 bases between. The CDR3 sequence: CASIKGQSSYNEQFF. CDR3 DNA: TGTGCCAGCATCAAAGGACAGAGCTCCTACAATGAGCAGTTCTTC.

This clone was detected once. The sample has other DNA sequences that encode this CDR3 too. The rearrangement links TRBV27 to TRBJ1-4; D gene unclear. The germline CDR1 and CDR2 sequences are MNHEY and SMNVEV (reference sequence). The CDR3 has 13 residues. V was pared by 6 bases and J by 4 bases, with 9 bases between. The CDR3 loop reads CASSERRNEKLFF. CDR3 DNA: TGTGCCAGCAGCGAGCGGCGTAATGAAAAACTGTTTTTT.

This sequence joins TRBV18 and TRBJ1-3; D is unclear. The CDR3 is made up of 15 amino acids. From germline, CDR1 is KGHSH and CDR2 LQKENI. V dropped 6 bases and J dropped 0 bases, with 12 bases sitting between them. CDR3 amino acids: CASSRTGNSGNTIYF. The CDR3, as DNA: TGTGCCAGCTCCCGGACGGGAAACTCTGGAAACACCATATATTTT.

This chain joins TRBV5-5 and TRBJ1-4, with D unresolved. There are 13 residues in the CDR3. V shed 4 bases and J shed 8 bases, with 12 bases lying between them. Germline loops: CDR1 SGHKS, CDR2 YYEKEE (reference sequence). Written as DNA, the CDR3 is TGTGCCAGCAGCGTAACCGGGCTAGAAAAACTGTTTTTT. This encodes CASSVTGLEKLFF.

The rearrangement joins TRBV28 to TRBJ2-1, with 9 bases matching TRBD1. This CDR3 is 19 amino acids long. Per the germline V gene, CDR1 is MDHEN and CDR2 is SYDVKM. The ends lost 2 bases at V and 6 bases at J; junction bases unmatched: 17. This CDR3 reads CASSLEVGFGQGSVNEQFF. CDR3 DNA: TGTGCCAGCAGTTTAGAAGTGGGGTTCGGACAGGGGTCGGTCAATGAGCAGTTCTTC.

This clone is a singleton in its sample. The V and J genes are TRBV2 and TRBJ1-1, with a weak D call TRBD1 (6 bases). Germline CDR1 reads SNHLY; CDR2 reads FYNNEI. V shed 5 bases and J shed 0 bases, with 16 bases lying between them. CDR3 size: 16 residues. In nucleotides, the CDR3 is TGTGCCAGCAGTACCAACAGGGCCCGCATGAACACTGAAGCTTTCTTT. Its protein is CASSTNRARMNTEAFF. Drawing the rest from reference TRBV2 and TRBJ1-1, the complete variable domain is EPEVTQTPSHQVTQMGQEVILRCVPISNHLYFYWYRQILGQKVEFLVSFYNNEISEKSEIFDDQFSVERPDGSNFTLKIRSTKLEDSAMYFCASSTNRARMNTEAFFGQGTRLTVV.